This TCR beta chain was profiled in a study of cytomegalovirus exposure and HLA in healthy donors. Notes on this clone: Antigen specificity is unknown.

The CDR3 contains 15 residues. Germline V gene sequence: CDR1 MNHNS, CDR2 SASEGT. Trimming cost V 4 bases and J 2 bases, with 12 bases left between them. Primers: 60 Vbeta forward and 13 Jbeta reverse. Generated by immunoSEQ multiplex PCR, the TCRdb table keeps only in-frame clones and is missing some. The repertoire holds 65,000 to 95,000 clones, with 78% as singletons. Study-level points and caveats: A later analysis linked a missense variant in DCLRE1C to the trimming of TCR beta V and J genes. It was assumed in the presence/absence analyses that sequencing depth was roughly uniform across donors.

This sequence joins TRBV6-1 and TRBJ1-5, with D perhaps matching TRBD1 (6 bases). This clonotype was sampled from a male donor in good health and CMV-seropositive. The specimen sequenced was PBMCs. The CDR3 reads CASSVQGGGNQPQHF. The DNA of the CDR3 is TGTGCCAGCAGTGTACAGGGAGGGGGCAATCAGCCCCAGCATTTT.